A selection of T cell receptor beta chains follows, all from one sample in a study of blood T cell repertoires in COVID-19. The protocol was immunoSEQ multiplex PCR, while the TCRdb copy is restricted to in-frame clones and leaves out a portion. The data show approximately 180,000 clones, roughly 77% seen once. Sequencing was performed on PBMCs or T cells enriched from blood (not recorded which). The receptors stem from a woman aged 45-65 years with acute COVID-19. Both conserved end residues are part of each CDR3. The D gene is left open where the match is weak. Not all rows give a size; the values are once, few, many and, for expanded clones, a class.

>.|TRBV7-2|TRBJ2-4|15|.
CASSLNRVAKNIQYF
TGTGCCAGCAGCTTAAATAGAGTAGCCAAAAACATTCAGTACTTC
>.|TRBV29-1|TRBJ1-1|15|.
CSVERTPGGNTEAFF
TGCAGCGTTGAAAGGACACCCGGCGGGAACACTGAAGCTTTCTTT
>.|TRBV28|TRBJ1-1|14|TRBD1
CASSFPDRTSEAFF
TGTGCCAGCAGTTTCCCGGACAGGACCTCAGAAGCTTTCTTT
>.|TRBV3-1/TRBV3-2|TRBJ2-3|21|TRBD2
CASSQISGGGGSPFSSDTQYF
TGTGCCAGCAGCCAAATCTCCGGGGGCGGGGGGTCCCCCTTCTCGTCAGATACGCAGTATTTT
>.|TRBV7-6|TRBJ2-2|15|TRBD1
CASSDRDRNTGELFF
TGTGCCAGCAGCGACCGGGACAGAAACACCGGGGAGCTGTTTTTT
>.|TRBV2|TRBJ1-5|14|.
CASTYTGPDQPQHF
TGTGCCAGCACCTATACAGGGCCTGATCAGCCCCAGCATTTT
>.|TRBV9|TRBJ2-1|17|TRBD2
CASSVPGGAIGNNEQFF
TGTGCCAGCAGCGTCCCCGGGGGGGCAATCGGGAACAATGAGCAGTTCTTC
>.|TRBV11-2|TRBJ1-6|15|.
CASSPTGSYNSPLHF
TGTGCCAGCAGCCCCACCGGCTCCTATAATTCACCCCTCCACTTT
>.|TRBV10-2|TRBJ1-1|12|TRBD1
CASGTGSLEAFF
TGCGCCAGCGGGACAGGGTCCCTTGAAGCTTTCTTT
>once|TRBV4-3|TRBJ1-2|17|TRBD1
CASSHVGTDRGNYGYTF
TGCGCCAGCAGCCATGTTGGGACGGACAGGGGGAACTATGGCTACACCTTC
>.|TRBV19|TRBJ2-2|15|.
CASSIPGMSNGELFF
TGTGCCAGTAGTATCCCCGGGATGTCTAACGGGGAGCTGTTTTTT
>few|TRBV19|TRBJ2-1|17|TRBD2
CASSRLGGESSYNEQFF
TGTGCCAGTAGTAGACTCGGGGGGGAAAGCTCCTACAATGAGCAGTTCTTC
>once|TRBV6-5|TRBJ1-2|14|TRBD1
CASSRTGANYGYTF
TGTGCCAGCAGTAGGACAGGGGCTAACTATGGCTACACCTTC
>few|TRBV7-2|TRBJ1-3|15|.
CASSPKPGAGNTIYF
TGTGCCAGCAGCCCAAAGCCAGGGGCTGGAAACACCATATATTTT
>.|TRBV10-3|TRBJ2-5|13|.
CAISGQGQETQYF
TGTGCCATCAGTGGGCAGGGACAAGAGACCCAGTACTTC
>.|TRBV7-3|TRBJ1-1|14|TRBD1
CASSSGQVGTEAFF
TGTGCCAGCAGCTCTGGACAGGTCGGCACTGAAGCTTTCTTT
>.|TRBV6-5|TRBJ1-6|15|.
CASSRYPSRDSPLHF
TGTGCCAGCAGCCGATACCCCTCCCGGGATTCACCCCTCCACTTT
>.|TRBV13|TRBJ2-3|15|.
CASGSRGGGADTQYF
TGTGCCAGCGGAAGCCGGGGCGGGGGCGCAGATACGCAGTATTTT
>once|TRBV5-4|TRBJ1-4|14|.
CASSFGATNEKLFF
TGTGCCAGCAGCTTTGGGGCCACTAATGAAAAACTGTTTTTT
>.|TRBV6-5|TRBJ1-6|14|.
CASSYGQYNSPLHF
TGTGCCAGCAGTTACGGACAGTATAATTCACCCCTCCACTTT
>.|TRBV21-1|TRBJ1-1|14|.
CASSKTTGGTEAFF
TGTGCCAGCAGCAAAACGACAGGGGGCACTGAAGCTTTCTTT
>.|TRBV6-1|TRBJ1-3|17|.
CASSGLVLFTTGNTIYF
TGTGCCAGCAGTGGCCTAGTGTTGTTCACGACCGGAAACACCATATATTTT
>.|TRBV5-4|TRBJ1-4|16|.
CASSPDREGYNEKLFF
TGTGCCAGCAGCCCCGACCGGGAGGGGTATAATGAAAAACTGTTTTTT
>once|TRBV13|TRBJ1-2|14|.
CASSLKRQGRGYTF
TGTGCCAGCAGCTTAAAAAGGCAGGGTAGGGGCTACACCTTC
>.|TRBV6-1|TRBJ1-1|15|TRBD1
CASSDVTGGNTEAFF
TGTGCCAGCAGTGACGTGACAGGGGGGAACACTGAAGCTTTCTTT
>.|TRBV4-2|TRBJ2-5|19|TRBD2
CASSPIPGTSGGAIETQYF
TGTGCCAGCAGCCCCATTCCAGGGACTAGCGGGGGGGCCATAGAGACCCAGTACTTC
>.|TRBV14|TRBJ2-5|14|TRBD1
CASSSNRGQETQYF
TGTGCCAGCAGTTCCAACAGGGGCCAAGAGACCCAGTACTTC
>.|TRBV6-5|TRBJ2-5|12|.
CASSYSGQAQYF
TGTGCCAGCAGTTACTCTGGCCAGGCCCAGTACTTC
>.|TRBV10-3|TRBJ1-5|14|.
CAISLTGIDQPQHF
TGTGCCATCAGCCTAACAGGGATCGATCAGCCCCAGCATTTT
>.|TRBV7-2|TRBJ2-5|17|TRBD2
CASSLALRLAGTETQYF
TGTGCCAGCAGCTTAGCGCTTAGGCTAGCGGGGACGGAGACCCAGTACTTC
>.|TRBV2|TRBJ1-5|15|.
CASSVDIGLYQPQHF
TGTGCCAGCAGTGTCGACATTGGGCTTTATCAGCCCCAGCATTTT
>.|TRBV5-1|TRBJ1-1|15|TRBD1
CASSSIRGLGTEAFF
TGCGCCAGCAGCTCGATCAGGGGGCTGGGAACTGAAGCTTTCTTT
>.|TRBV24-1|TRBJ1-2|14|.
CATSDPPDSYGYTF
TGTGCCACCAGTGATCCCCCTGACAGCTATGGCTACACCTTC
>many|TRBV3-1/TRBV3-2|TRBJ1-5|16|.
CASSQEDSPIRQPQHF
TGTGCCAGCAGCCAAGAAGACTCCCCGATAAGGCAGCCCCAGCATTTT
>.|TRBV7-9|TRBJ2-1|14|TRBD2
CASSSSGGNNEQFF
TGTGCCAGCAGCTCTAGCGGGGGGAACAATGAGCAGTTCTTC
>.|TRBV7-9|TRBJ1-1|15|.
CASSLPNTGKSEAFF
TGTGCCAGCAGCTTACCTAATACAGGGAAGAGTGAAGCTTTCTTT
>.|TRBV18|TRBJ1-2|17|TRBD1
CASSLNQGQGAPYGYTF
TGTGCCAGCTCACTTAATCAAGGACAGGGAGCCCCCTATGGCTACACCTTC
>few|TRBV24-1|TRBJ2-4|17|.
CATSDSWGGEAKNIQYF
TGTGCCACCAGTGATTCCTGGGGCGGGGAGGCCAAAAACATTCAGTACTTC
>few|TRBV9|TRBJ1-2|11|.
CASRGGSGYTF
TGTGCCAGCAGAGGGGGATCTGGCTACACCTTC
>.|TRBV5-4|TRBJ1-2|13|TRBD1
CASSSQTGRGYTF
TGTGCCAGCAGCTCACAGACAGGGAGGGGCTACACCTTC